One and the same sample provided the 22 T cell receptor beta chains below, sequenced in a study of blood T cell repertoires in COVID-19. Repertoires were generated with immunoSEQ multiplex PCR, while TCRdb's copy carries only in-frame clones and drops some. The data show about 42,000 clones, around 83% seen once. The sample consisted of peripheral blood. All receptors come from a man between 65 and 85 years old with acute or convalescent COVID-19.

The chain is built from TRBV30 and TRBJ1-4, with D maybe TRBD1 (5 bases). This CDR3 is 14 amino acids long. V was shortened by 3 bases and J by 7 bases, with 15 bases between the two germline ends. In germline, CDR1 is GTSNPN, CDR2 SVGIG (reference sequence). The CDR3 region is CAWRWGISSEKLFF. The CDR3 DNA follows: TGTGCCTGGAGATGGGGCATCTCTTCTGAAAAACTGTTTTTT.

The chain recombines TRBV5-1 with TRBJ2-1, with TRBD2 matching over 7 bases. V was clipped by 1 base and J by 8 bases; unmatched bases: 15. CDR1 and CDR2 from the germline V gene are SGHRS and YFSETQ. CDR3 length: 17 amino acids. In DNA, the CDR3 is TGCGCCAGCAGCTTGAACCCATCCGGGACTATAGATTATGAGCAGTTCTTC. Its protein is CASSLNPSGTIDYEQFF.

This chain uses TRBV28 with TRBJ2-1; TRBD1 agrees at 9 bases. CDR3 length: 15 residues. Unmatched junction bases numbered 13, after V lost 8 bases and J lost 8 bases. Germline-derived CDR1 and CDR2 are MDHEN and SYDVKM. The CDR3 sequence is CASGSGTGIGDEQFF. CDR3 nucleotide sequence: TGTGCCAGCGGTTCCGGGACAGGGATTGGGGATGAGCAGTTCTTC. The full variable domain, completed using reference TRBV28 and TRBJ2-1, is DVKVTQSSRYLVKRTGEKVFLECVQDMDHENMFWYRQDPGLGLRLIYFSYDVKMKEKGDIPEGYSVSREKKERFSLILESASTNQTSMYLCASGSGTGIGDEQFFGPGTRLTVL.

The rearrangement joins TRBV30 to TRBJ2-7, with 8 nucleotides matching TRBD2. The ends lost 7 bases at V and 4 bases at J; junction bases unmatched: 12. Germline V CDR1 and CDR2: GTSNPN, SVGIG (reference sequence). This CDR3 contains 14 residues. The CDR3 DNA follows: TGTGCCTATCGCTGGGACGGGAGGGTTTACGAGCAGTACTTC. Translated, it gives CAYRWDGRVYEQYF.

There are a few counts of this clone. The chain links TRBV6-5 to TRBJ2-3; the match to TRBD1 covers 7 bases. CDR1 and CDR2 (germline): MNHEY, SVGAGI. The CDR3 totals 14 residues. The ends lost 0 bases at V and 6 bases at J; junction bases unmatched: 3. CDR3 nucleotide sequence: TGTGCCAGCAGTTACTCAAGGGGACAGGATACGCAGTATTTT. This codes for CASSYSRGQDTQYF.

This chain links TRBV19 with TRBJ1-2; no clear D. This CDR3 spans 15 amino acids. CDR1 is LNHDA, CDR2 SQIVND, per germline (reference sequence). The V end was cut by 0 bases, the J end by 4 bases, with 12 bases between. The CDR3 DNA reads TGTGCCAGTAGTATAGATCTTGGCAGCGGCTATGGCTACACCTTC. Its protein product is CASSIDLGSGYGYTF.

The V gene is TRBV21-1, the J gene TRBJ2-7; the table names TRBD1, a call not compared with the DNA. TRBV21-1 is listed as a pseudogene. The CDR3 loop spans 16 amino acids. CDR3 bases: TGTGCCAGCAGCAAAGGGGCACAGGGGCCCTCCTACGAGCAGTACTTC. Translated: CASSKGAQGPSYEQYF.

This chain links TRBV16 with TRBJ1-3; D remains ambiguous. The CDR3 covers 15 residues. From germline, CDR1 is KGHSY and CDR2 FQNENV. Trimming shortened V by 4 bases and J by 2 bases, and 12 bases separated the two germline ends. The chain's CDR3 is CASSPVRGTGNTIYF. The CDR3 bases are TGTGCCAGCAGCCCCGTCCGTGGCACTGGAAACACCATATATTTT.

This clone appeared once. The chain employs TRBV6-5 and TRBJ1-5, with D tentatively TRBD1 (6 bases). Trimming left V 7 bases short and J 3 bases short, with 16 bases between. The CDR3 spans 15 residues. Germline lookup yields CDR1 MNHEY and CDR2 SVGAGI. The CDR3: CASTSTQGFNQPQHF. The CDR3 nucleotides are TGTGCCAGCACGTCCACACAGGGTTTCAATCAGCCCCAGCATTTT.

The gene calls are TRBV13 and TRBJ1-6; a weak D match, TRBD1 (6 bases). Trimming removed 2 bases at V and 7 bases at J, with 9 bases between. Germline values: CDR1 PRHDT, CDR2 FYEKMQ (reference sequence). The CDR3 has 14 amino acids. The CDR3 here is CASSLRTENSPLHF. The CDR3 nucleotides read TGTGCCAGCAGCTTACGGACAGAAAATTCACCCCTCCACTTT.

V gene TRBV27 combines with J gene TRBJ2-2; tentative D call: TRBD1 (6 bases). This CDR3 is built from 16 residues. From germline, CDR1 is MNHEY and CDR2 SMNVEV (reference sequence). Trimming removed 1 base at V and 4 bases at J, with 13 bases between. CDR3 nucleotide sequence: TGTGCCAGCAGTTTATTTGGGGGCGCAGGCACCGGGGAGCTGTTTTTT. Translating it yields CASSLFGGAGTGELFF.

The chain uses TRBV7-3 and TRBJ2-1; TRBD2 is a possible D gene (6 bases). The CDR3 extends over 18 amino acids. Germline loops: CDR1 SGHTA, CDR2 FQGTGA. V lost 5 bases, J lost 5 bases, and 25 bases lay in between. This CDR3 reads CASSHRPGLRRPDNEQFF. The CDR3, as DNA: TGTGCCAGCAGCCACCGCCCGGGACTCCGGCGCCCTGACAATGAGCAGTTCTTC.

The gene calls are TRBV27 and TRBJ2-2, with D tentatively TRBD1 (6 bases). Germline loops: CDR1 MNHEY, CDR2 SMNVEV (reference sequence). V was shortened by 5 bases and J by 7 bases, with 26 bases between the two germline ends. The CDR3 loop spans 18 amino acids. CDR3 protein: CASSTPSWGQGVVGELFF. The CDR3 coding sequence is TGTGCCAGCAGTACACCCTCCTGGGGACAAGGGGTAGTCGGGGAGCTGTTTTTT.

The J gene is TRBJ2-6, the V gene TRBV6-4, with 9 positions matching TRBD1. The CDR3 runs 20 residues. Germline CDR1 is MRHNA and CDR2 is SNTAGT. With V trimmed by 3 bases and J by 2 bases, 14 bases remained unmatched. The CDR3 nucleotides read TGTGCCAGCAGTGAAGGTGGTCCGGGACAGGGTAGGCCTGGGGCCAACGTCCTGACTTTC. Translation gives CASSEGGPGQGRPGANVLTF.

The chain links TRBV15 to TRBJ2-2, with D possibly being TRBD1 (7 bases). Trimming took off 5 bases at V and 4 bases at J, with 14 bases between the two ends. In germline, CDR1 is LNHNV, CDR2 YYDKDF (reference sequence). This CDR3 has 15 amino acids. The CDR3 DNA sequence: TGTGCCACCAGCTTCGGGAGACAGGGCACCGGGGAGCTGTTTTTT. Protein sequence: CATSFGRQGTGELFF.

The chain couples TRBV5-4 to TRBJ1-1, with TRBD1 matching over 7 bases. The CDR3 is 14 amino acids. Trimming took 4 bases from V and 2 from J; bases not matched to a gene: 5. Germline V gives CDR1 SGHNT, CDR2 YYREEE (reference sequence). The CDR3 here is CASSGGGGNTEAFF. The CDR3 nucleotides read TGTGCCAGCAGCGGAGGGGGCGGCAACACTGAAGCTTTCTTT.

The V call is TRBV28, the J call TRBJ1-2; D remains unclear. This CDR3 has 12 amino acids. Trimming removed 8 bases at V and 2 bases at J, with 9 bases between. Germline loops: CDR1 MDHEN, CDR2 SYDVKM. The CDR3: CASRGENYGYTF. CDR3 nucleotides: TGTGCCAGCCGGGGTGAGAACTATGGCTACACCTTC.

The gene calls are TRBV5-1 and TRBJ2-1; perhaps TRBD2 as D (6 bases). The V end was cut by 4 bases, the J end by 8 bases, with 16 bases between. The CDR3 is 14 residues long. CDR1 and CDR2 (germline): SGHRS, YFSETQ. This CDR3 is CASSPRPGSHEQFF. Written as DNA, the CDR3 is TGCGCCAGCAGCCCCAGGCCCGGGAGCCATGAGCAGTTCTTC.

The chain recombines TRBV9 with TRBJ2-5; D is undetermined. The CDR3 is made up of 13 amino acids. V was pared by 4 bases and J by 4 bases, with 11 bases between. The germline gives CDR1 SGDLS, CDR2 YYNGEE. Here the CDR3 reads CASSTRVLETQYF. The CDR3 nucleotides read TGTGCCAGCAGCACCCGGGTCCTAGAGACCCAGTACTTC.

The CDR3 sequence: CASSLRVGRTEAFF. DNA of the CDR3: TGTGCCAGCAGCCTCCGGGTGGGGCGCACTGAAGCTTTCTTT. This chain links TRBV6-5 with TRBJ1-1; tentative D call: TRBD1 (5 bases). V was cut by 6 bases and J by 4 bases, with 15 bases left in between. The V gene's germline CDR1 is MNHEY and CDR2 SVGAGI. The CDR3 is 14 amino acids.

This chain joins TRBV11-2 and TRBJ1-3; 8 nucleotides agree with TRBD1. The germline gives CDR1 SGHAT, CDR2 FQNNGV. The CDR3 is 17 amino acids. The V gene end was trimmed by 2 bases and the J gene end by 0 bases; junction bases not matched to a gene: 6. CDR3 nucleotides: TGTGCCAGCAGCTTACGGGGGACAGGCCGCTCTGGAAACACCATATATTTT. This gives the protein CASSLRGTGRSGNTIYF.

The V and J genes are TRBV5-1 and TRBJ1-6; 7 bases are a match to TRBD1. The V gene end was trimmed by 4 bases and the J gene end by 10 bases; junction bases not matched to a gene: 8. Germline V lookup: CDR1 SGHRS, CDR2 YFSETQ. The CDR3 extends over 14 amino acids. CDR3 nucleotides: TGCGCCAGCAGCCCAGGACAGGCCGAATCACCCCTCCACTTT. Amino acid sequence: CASSPGQAESPLHF.